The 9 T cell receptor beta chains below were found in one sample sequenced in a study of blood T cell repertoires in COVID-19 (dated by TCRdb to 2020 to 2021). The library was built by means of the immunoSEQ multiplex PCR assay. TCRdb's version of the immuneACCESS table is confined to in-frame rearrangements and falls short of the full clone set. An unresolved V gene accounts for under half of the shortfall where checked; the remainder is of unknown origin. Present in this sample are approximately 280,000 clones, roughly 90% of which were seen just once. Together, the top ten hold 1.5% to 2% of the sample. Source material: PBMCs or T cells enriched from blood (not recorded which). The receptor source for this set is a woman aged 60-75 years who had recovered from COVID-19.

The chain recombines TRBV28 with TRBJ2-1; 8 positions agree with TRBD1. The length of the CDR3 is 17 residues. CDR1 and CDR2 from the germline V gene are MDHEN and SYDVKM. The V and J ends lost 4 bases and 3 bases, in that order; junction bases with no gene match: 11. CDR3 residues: CASSSQPTGASYNEQFF. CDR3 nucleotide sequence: TGTGCCAGCAGTTCTCAGCCGACAGGGGCCAGCTACAATGAGCAGTTCTTC.

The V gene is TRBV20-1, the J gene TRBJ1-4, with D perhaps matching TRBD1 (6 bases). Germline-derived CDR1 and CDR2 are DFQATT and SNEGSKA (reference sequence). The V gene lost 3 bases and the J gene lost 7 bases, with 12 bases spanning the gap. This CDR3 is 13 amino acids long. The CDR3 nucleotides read TGCAGTGCTAGTCCCCGGGGGGCTGAAAAACTGTTTTTT. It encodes CSASPRGAEKLFF.

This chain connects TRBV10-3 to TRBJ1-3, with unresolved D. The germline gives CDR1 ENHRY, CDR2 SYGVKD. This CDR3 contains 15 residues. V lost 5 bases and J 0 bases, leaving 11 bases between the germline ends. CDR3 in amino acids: CAISWTGSSGNTIYF. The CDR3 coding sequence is TGTGCCATCAGTTGGACGGGATCCTCTGGAAACACCATATATTTT.

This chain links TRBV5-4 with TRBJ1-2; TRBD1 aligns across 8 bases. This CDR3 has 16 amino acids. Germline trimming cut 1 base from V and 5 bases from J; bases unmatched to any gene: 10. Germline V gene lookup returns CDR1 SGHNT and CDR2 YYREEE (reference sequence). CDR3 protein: CASSLIQGAKDYGYTF. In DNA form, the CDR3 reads TGTGCCAGCAGCTTGATTCAGGGGGCGAAGGATTATGGCTACACCTTC.

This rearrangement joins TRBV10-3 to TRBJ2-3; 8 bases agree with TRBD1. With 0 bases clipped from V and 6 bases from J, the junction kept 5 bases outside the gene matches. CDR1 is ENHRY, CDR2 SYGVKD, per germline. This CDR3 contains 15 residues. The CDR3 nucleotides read TGTGCCATCAGTGAGTCTGGACAGGGATTGGATACGCAGTATTTT. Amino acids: CAISESGQGLDTQYF.

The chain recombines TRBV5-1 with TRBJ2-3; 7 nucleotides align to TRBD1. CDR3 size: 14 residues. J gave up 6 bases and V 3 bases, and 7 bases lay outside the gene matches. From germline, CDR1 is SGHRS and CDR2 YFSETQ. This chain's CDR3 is CASSSGQFADTQYF. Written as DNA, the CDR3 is TGCGCCAGCAGCTCGGGACAGTTCGCCGATACGCAGTATTTT.

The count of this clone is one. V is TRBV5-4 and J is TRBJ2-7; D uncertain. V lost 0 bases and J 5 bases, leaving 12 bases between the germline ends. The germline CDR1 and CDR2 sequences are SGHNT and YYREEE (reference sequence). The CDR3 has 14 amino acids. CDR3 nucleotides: TGTGCCAGCAGCTTGGGCGGTAGGCCCCACGAGCAGTACTTC. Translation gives CASSLGGRPHEQYF.

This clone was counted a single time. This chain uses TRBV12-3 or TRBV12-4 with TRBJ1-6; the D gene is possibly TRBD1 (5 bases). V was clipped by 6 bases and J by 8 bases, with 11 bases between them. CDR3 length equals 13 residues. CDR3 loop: CASREGGDSPLHF. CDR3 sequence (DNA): TGTGCCAGCAGGGAAGGAGGGGATTCACCCCTCCACTTT.

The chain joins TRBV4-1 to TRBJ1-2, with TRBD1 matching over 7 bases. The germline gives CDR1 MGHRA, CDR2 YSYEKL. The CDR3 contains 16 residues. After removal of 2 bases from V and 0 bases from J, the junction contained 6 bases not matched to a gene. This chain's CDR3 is CASSQPRDRTNYGYTF. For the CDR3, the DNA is TGCGCCAGCAGCCAACCGAGGGACAGAACTAACTATGGCTACACCTTC.